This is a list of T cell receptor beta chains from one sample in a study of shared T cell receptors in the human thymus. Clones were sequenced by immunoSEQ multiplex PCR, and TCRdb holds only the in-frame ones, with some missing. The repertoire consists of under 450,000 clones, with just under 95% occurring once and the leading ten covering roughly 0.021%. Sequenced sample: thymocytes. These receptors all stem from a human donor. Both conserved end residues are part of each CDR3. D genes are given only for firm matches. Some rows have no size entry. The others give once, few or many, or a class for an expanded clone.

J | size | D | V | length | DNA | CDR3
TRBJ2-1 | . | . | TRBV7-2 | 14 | TGTGCCAGCAGCTTATGCGGAGGCCACAATGAGCAGTTCTTC | CASSLCGGHNEQFF
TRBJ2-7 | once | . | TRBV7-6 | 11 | TGTGCCAGCAGCGTCCATGGGGAGCAGTACTTC | CASSVHGEQYF
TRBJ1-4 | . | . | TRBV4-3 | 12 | TGCGCCAGCAGCCTAAGTAATGAAAAACTGTTTTTT | CASSLSNEKLFF
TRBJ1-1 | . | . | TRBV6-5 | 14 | TGTGCCAGCAGTCCCCAGGCGGCGAACACTGAAGCTTTCTTT | CASSPQAANTEAFF
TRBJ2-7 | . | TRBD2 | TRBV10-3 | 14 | TGTGCCATCAGTGGACTAGCGGGAAACTACGAGCAGTACTTC | CAISGLAGNYEQYF
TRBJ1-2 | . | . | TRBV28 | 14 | TGTGCCAGCAGTCCCCGTAAGTCCGACTATGGCTACACCTTC | CASSPRKSDYGYTF
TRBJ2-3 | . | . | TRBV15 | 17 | TGTGCCACCAGCAGAGATCAGTTAACTCTCGGTCCCGATACGCAGTATTTT | CATSRDQLTLGPDTQYF
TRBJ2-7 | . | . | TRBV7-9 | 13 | TGTGCCAGCAGCACCCGCGGAAGCTACGAGCAGTACTTC | CASSTRGSYEQYF
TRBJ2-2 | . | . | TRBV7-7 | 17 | TGTGCCAGCAGCCCCATACTAGGAGAAGTGAACACCGGGGAGCTGTTTTTT | CASSPILGEVNTGELFF
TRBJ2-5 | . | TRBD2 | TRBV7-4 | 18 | TGTGCCAGCAGATGCGGACTAGCGGGGCTGGGACCCCAAGAGACCCAGTACTTC | CASRCGLAGLGPQETQYF
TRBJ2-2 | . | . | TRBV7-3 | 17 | TGTGCCAGCAGCGCACTAGCCTTTCCCGACACCACCGGGGAGCTGTTTTTT | CASSALAFPDTTGELFF
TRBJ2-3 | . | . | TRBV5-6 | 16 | TGTGCCAGCAGCTCAAGTCACGGGAGAGGCGCAGATACGCAGTATTTT | CASSSSHGRGADTQYF
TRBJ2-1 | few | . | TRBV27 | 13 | TGTGCCAGCAGTGGCCGGGGCCGGGGTGAGCAGTTCTTC | CASSGRGRGEQFF
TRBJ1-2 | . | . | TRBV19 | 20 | TGTGCCAGTATGTGGGGGACATCTCCTTCTCTCCTTCTCTCTAACTATGGCTACACCTTC | CASMWGTSPSLLLSNYGYTF
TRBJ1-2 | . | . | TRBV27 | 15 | TGTGCCAGCAGTTTATCGAGAACAGGGCCCTATGGCTACACCTTC | CASSLSRTGPYGYTF
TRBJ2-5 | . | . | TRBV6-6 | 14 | TGTGCCAGCAGCCCCGTTGAGCGTTTGGAGACCCAGTACTTC | CASSPVERLETQYF
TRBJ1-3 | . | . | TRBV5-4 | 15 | TGTGCCAGCAGCTTGGGTGGGGGTAATGGAAACACCATATATTTT | CASSLGGGNGNTIYF
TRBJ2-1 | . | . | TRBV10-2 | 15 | TGCGCCAGCACCGCTCTCGGACGGGAGAAGGGTGAGCAGTTCTTC | CASTALGREKGEQFF
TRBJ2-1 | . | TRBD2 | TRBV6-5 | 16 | TGTGCCAGCAGTTACGCGACTAGCGGGAGGGCCACTGAGCAGTTCTTC | CASSYATSGRATEQFF
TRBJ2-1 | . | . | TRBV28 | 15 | TGTGCCAGCAGTTTTGTGGGACCCCAATCCGATGAGCAGTTCTTC | CASSFVGPQSDEQFF
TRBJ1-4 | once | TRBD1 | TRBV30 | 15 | TGTGCCTGGACCGTACACAGGGGCGATAATGAAAAACTGTTTTTT | CAWTVHRGDNEKLFF
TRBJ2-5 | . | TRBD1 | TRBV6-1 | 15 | TGTGCCAGCAGCTCCGACAGGGGGCGCCAGGAGACCCAGTACTTC | CASSSDRGRQETQYF
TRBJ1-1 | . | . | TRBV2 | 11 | TGTGCCAGCGACAAGAACACTGAAGCTTTCTTT | CASDKNTEAFF
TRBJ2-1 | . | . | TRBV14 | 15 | TGTGCCAGCAGCCAAGATCAGGCCCCTTACAATGAGCAGTTCTTC | CASSQDQAPYNEQFF
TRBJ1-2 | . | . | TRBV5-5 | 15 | TGTGCCAGCAGCTCCCCAGGGTCGCGGGGCTATGGCTACACCTTC | CASSSPGSRGYGYTF
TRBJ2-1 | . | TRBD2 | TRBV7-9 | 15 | TGTGCCAGCAGCTTATCGGGCGGGAGGTACAATGAGCAGTTCTTC | CASSLSGGRYNEQFF
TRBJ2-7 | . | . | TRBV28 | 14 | TGTGCCAGCAGCTTTGCGAAACCATCCTACGAGCAGTACTTC | CASSFAKPSYEQYF
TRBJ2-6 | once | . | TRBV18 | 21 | TGTGCCAGCTCACCGCTGGCTGCCAACGATGTCCTCCGGTCTGGGGCCAACGTCCTGACTTTC | CASSPLAANDVLRSGANVLTF
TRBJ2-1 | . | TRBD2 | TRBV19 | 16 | TGTGCCAGTAGTCCCGCTAGCGGGAGCTCCTACAATGAGCAGTTCTTC | CASSPASGSSYNEQFF
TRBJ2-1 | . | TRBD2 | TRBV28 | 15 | TGTGCCAGCAGTCCGAGCGGGAGGAGGTACAATGAGCAGTTCTTC | CASSPSGRRYNEQFF
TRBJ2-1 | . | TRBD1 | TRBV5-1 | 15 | TGCGCCAGCAGCTTGGCGAGGACAGGGTGGCATGAGCAGTTCTTC | CASSLARTGWHEQFF
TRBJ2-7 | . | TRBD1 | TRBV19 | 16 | TGTGCCAGTAGTCCCAACCGGGACAGGGGGTCTTACGAGCAGTACTTC | CASSPNRDRGSYEQYF
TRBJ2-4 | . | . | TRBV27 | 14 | TGTGCCAGCAGTTTTCGGGGGGCCCTAAACATTCAGTACTTC | CASSFRGALNIQYF
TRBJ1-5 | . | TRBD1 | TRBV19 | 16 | TGTGCCAGTAGTACCATCCCGAGACAGGGACGTGGGCCCCAGCATTTT | CASSTIPRQGRGPQHF